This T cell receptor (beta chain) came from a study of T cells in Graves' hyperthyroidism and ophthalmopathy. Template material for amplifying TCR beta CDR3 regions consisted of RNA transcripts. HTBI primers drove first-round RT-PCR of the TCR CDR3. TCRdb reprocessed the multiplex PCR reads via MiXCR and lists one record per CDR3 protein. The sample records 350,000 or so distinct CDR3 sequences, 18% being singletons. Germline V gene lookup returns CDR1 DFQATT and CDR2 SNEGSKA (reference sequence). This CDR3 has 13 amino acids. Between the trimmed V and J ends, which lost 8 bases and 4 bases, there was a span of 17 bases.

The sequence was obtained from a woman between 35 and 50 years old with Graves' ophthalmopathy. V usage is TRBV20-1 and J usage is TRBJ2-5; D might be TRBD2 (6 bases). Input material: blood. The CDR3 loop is CSPEPGRLETQYF. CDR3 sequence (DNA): TGCAGTCCGGAACCAGGGAGGTTAGAGACCCAGTACTTC.